The 26 T cell receptor beta chains given below trace back to one sample, sequenced in a study of blood T cell repertoires in COVID-19. The data were produced by immunoSEQ multiplex PCR, yet TCRdb's version contains in-frame clones alone and is incomplete. The table lists roughly 200,000 clones, about 85% of them singletons. The sample comprised peripheral blood. These receptors were collected from a woman aged 40 to 49 with COVID-19, enrolled during active disease.

On this clone: Other nucleotide sequences in the sample specify the same CDR3. The rearrangement links TRBV2 to TRBJ1-2; weak D call: TRBD1 (5 bases). The CDR3 spans 12 residues. V lost 2 bases and J lost 8, with 9 bases in between. Per the germline V gene, CDR1 is SNHLY and CDR2 is FYNNEI. DNA of the CDR3: TGTGCCAGCAGTGAACAGGGAACCGGCTACACCTTC. It codes for CASSEQGTGYTF.

The chain links TRBV6-5 to TRBJ2-1, with 14 bases identical to TRBD2. Unmatched junction bases numbered 7, after V lost 4 bases and J lost 8 bases. CDR1 and CDR2 from the germline V gene are MNHEY and SVGAGI. This CDR3 spans 16 amino acids. The CDR3 DNA reads as TGTGCCAGCAGTTCCCCGGGACTAGCGGGGGCATATGAGCAGTTCTTC. It codes for CASSSPGLAGAYEQFF.

The chain is built from TRBV5-1 and TRBJ2-4; a possible D gene is TRBD2 (6 bases). Germline lookup yields CDR1 SGHRS and CDR2 YFSETQ. The CDR3 contains 15 residues. The V gene lost 4 bases and the J gene lost 4 bases, with 15 bases spanning the gap. The CDR3 bases are TGCGCCAGCAGCACCTCCCGGGAGAAAAAAAACATTCAGTACTTC. Translated, it gives CASSTSREKKNIQYF.

The chain links TRBV19 to TRBJ2-3, with a weak D call TRBD2 (5 bases). Germline V CDR1 and CDR2: LNHDA, SQIVND (reference sequence). V was trimmed by 5 bases and J by 4 bases, leaving 10 bases between them. The CDR3 is made up of 13 amino acids. The CDR3 is CASSRAGADTQYF. The CDR3 DNA sequence: TGTGCCAGTAGTCGGGCGGGTGCAGATACGCAGTATTTT.

The CDR3 region has the DNA TGTGCCAGCAGCGTAGAGCCTAGCGGGCGGCGATTTTTT. This gives the protein CASSVEPSGRRFF. This chain connects TRBV9 to TRBJ2-2, with TRBD2 matching over 8 bases. V lost 0 bases to trimming and J lost 17 bases; unmatched junction nucleotides: 9. CDR1 is SGDLS and CDR2 is YYNGEE in the germline V gene. This CDR3 has 13 amino acids.

This clone was detected only a few times. This rearrangement joins TRBV27 to TRBJ2-7, with 8 nucleotides matching TRBD1. The germline V gene encodes CDR1 MNHEY and CDR2 SMNVEV (reference sequence). The V gene end was trimmed by 4 bases and the J gene end by 3 bases; junction bases not matched to a gene: 8. The length of the CDR3 is 15 residues. The CDR3 DNA follows: TGTGCCAGCAGTTCCGACGGGGACAGGAACTACGAGCAGTACTTC. This gives the protein CASSSDGDRNYEQYF.

This clone was detected only a few times. The V gene is TRBV7-8, the J gene TRBJ2-1; no reliable D call. The germline CDR1 and CDR2 sequences are SGHVS and FQNEAQ. The ends were cut back, 2 bases at V and 7 bases at J, with 18 bases in the middle. This CDR3 is built from 16 residues. The CDR3 DNA reads as TGTGCCAGCAGCTTAAGAGAGGTTATACCGAGGAATGAGCAGTTCTTC. This codes for CASSLREVIPRNEQFF.

This chain links TRBV6-1 with TRBJ1-4; perhaps TRBD1 as D (6 bases). This CDR3 contains 18 residues. Between the trimmed V and J ends, which lost 1 base and 8 bases, there was a span of 23 bases. The germline gives CDR1 MNHNS, CDR2 SASEGT. The DNA for the CDR3 is TGTGCCAGCAGTGAAGGTTTAATCCAGGGGCTGATTTGGGAAAAACTGTTTTTT. Amino acid sequence: CASSEGLIQGLIWEKLFF.

The chain combines TRBV4-2 with TRBJ1-4; D might be TRBD1 (5 bases). The length of the CDR3 is 15 residues. V was shortened by 1 base and J by 3 bases, with 9 bases between the two germline ends. The germline gives CDR1 LGHNA, CDR2 YNFKEQ. CDR3 DNA sequence: TGTGCCAGCAGCCAAGTCCCGGGGGCTAATGAAAAACTGTTTTTT. Translating gives CASSQVPGANEKLFF.

The chain has TRBV3-1 (or the pseudogene TRBV3-2) and TRBJ1-2; D is possibly TRBD1 (5 bases). Germline CDR1 is LGHDT and CDR2 is YNNKEL (reference sequence). V gave up 1 base and J gave up 5 bases, with 8 bases separating them. This CDR3 is 13 amino acids long. The CDR3 nucleotides are TGTGCCAGCAGCCAAGCGACAGCGTATGGCTACACCTTC. Translation: CASSQATAYGYTF.

Here the CDR3 DNA reads TGTGCCAGCAGCCGCATGACAGGGGGCGAGGGCTACACCTTC. It codes for CASSRMTGGEGYTF. The rearrangement joins TRBV7-8 to TRBJ1-2; 10 nucleotides agree with TRBD1. V was pared by 5 bases and J by 8 bases, with 8 bases of the junction left unmatched. The CDR3 consists of 14 residues. Germline loops: CDR1 SGHVS, CDR2 FQNEAQ.

The rearrangement joins TRBV14 to TRBJ2-2; TRBD2 matches at 9 bases. Germline values: CDR1 SGHDN, CDR2 FVKESK. This CDR3 has 18 amino acids. V lost 0 bases, J lost 5 bases, and 10 bases stayed unmatched. The CDR3 loop is CASSQDWLAGRGTGELFF. In DNA form, the CDR3 reads TGTGCCAGCAGCCAAGATTGGCTAGCGGGACGGGGGACCGGGGAGCTGTTTTTT.

This clone showed up just once. V usage is TRBV5-1 and J usage is TRBJ2-7; tentatively, D is TRBD1 (5 bases). This CDR3 comprises 13 residues. V lost 0 bases, J lost 5 bases, and 9 bases lay in between. Germline CDR1 is SGHRS and CDR2 is YFSETQ. The CDR3 reads CASSLDRLNEQYF. The CDR3 bases are TGCGCCAGCAGCTTGGACAGGTTGAACGAGCAGTACTTC.

This rearrangement joins TRBV18 to TRBJ1-2; D is possibly TRBD1 (6 bases). Germline V gives CDR1 KGHSH, CDR2 LQKENI. V lost 4 bases to trimming and J lost 2 bases, with 11 bases between them. This CDR3 has 14 residues. CDR3 residues: CASSQQGENYGYTF. DNA for the CDR3: TGTGCCAGCTCACAACAGGGTGAGAACTATGGCTACACCTTC.

The chain has TRBV15 and TRBJ2-7; 10 bases agree with TRBD2. This CDR3 contains 17 residues. J gave up 3 bases and V 3 bases, and 11 bases lay outside the gene matches. CDR1 is LNHNV, CDR2 YYDKDF, per germline (reference sequence). CDR3 nucleotide sequence: TGTGCCACCAGCAGTCTAGCGGGAGACCTCACCTACTACGAGCAGTACTTC. It encodes CATSSLAGDLTYYEQYF.

V usage is TRBV5-4 and J usage is TRBJ2-3, with D uncertain. Germline CDR1 is SGHNT and CDR2 is YYREEE (reference sequence). The length of the CDR3 is 13 residues. The V end was cut by 3 bases, the J end by 3 bases, with 8 bases between. CDR3 DNA sequence: TGTGCCAGCAGCTCTGCGGTGACAGATACGCAGTATTTT. This gives the protein CASSSAVTDTQYF.

This clone was seen once. The chain combines TRBV20-1 with TRBJ2-3, with 10 bases aligning to TRBD2. Germline V CDR1 and CDR2: DFQATT, SNEGSKA (reference sequence). CDR3 size: 11 residues. With V trimmed by 6 bases and J by 6 bases, 0 bases remained unmatched. The DNA of the CDR3 is TGCAGTGCGACTAGCGGGGATACGCAGTATTTT. This encodes CSATSGDTQYF.

The J gene is TRBJ1-2, the V gene TRBV6-5, with D hard to call. This CDR3 is 13 amino acids long. Germline loops: CDR1 MNHEY, CDR2 SVGAGI. V gave up 0 bases and J gave up 5 bases, with 7 bases separating them. The DNA for the CDR3 is TGTGCCAGCAGTTACTCGATACGGTATGGCTACACCTTC. It translates to CASSYSIRYGYTF.

The V call is TRBV5-6, the J call TRBJ2-7; D is ambiguous. Germline CDR1 reads SGHDT; CDR2 reads YYEEEE. V lost 4 bases to trimming and J lost 3 bases, with 14 bases between them. CDR3 size: 14 residues. In DNA form, the CDR3 reads TGTGCCAGCAGCCTAAGGATACTAATCTACGAGCAGTACTTC. This translates into CASSLRILIYEQYF.

In DNA, the CDR3 is TGTGCCAGCAGCAGGGAAAGAGATACGCAGTATTTT. Translated: CASSRERDTQYF. The genes are TRBV2 and TRBJ2-3; D might be TRBD1 (5 bases). The CDR3 covers 12 residues. The germline V and J ends were trimmed by 6 bases and 5 bases, with 9 bases remaining between them. Germline CDR1 is SNHLY and CDR2 is FYNNEI.

The chain uses TRBV10-3 and TRBJ2-2; 9 bases match TRBD2. Losses at the gene ends were 0 bases for V and 4 bases for J; bases not matched to a gene: 6. CDR3 length: 17 residues. Germline V CDR1 and CDR2: ENHRY, SYGVKD. The CDR3 sequence is CAISESLAGVGTGELFF. CDR3 nucleotide sequence: TGTGCCATCAGTGAGTCCTTAGCGGGGGTTGGCACCGGGGAGCTGTTTTTT.

The chain joins TRBV9 to TRBJ1-3; D not resolved. The CDR3 contains 15 residues. Per germline, CDR1 SGDLS and CDR2 YYNGEE. V was clipped by 2 bases and J by 0 bases, with 9 bases between them. CDR3 nucleotide sequence: TGTGCCAGCAGCGTCTCGCCAGTCTCTGGAAACACCATATATTTT. It is translated as CASSVSPVSGNTIYF.

V gene TRBV4-1 combines with J gene TRBJ2-7; maybe TRBD2 (7 bases). This CDR3 region has 15 residues. Germline-derived CDR1 and CDR2 are MGHRA and YSYEKL. V gave up 0 bases and J gave up 4 bases, with 13 bases separating them. CDR3 loop: CASSQEGGGRYEQYF. In nucleotides, the CDR3 is TGCGCCAGCAGCCAAGAGGGAGGGGGAAGGTACGAGCAGTACTTC.

The CDR3: CASSRDRLPDTQYF. CDR3 DNA: TGCGCCAGCAGTCGGGACAGACTACCGGATACGCAGTATTTT. The chain joins TRBV5-1 to TRBJ2-3; 7 positions agree with TRBD1. The germline gives CDR1 SGHRS, CDR2 YFSETQ. V dropped 5 bases and J dropped 6; count of bases not matched to a gene: 9. The CDR3 extends over 14 amino acids.

V is TRBV5-1 and J is TRBJ1-5; tentative D call: TRBD1 (5 bases). The CDR3 is 16 residues long. Trimming cost V 1 base and J 1 base, with 12 bases left between them. CDR1 is SGHRS and CDR2 is YFSETQ in the germline V gene. CDR3 nucleotides: TGCGCCAGCAGCTTGAACGGGGACTCAAGCAATCAGCCCCAGCATTTT. Its protein is CASSLNGDSSNQPQHF. Filled out from reference TRBV5-1 and TRBJ1-5, the complete variable domain reads KAGVTQTPRYLIKTRGQQVTLSCSPISGHRSVSWYQQTPGQGLQFLFEYFSETQRNKGNFPGRFSGRQFSNSRSEMNVSTLELGDSALYLCASSLNGDSSNQPQHFGDGTRLSIL.

This chain uses TRBV25-1 with TRBJ2-2; tentatively, D is TRBD1 (6 bases). The CDR3 totals 16 residues. Germline V gene data show CDR1 as MGHDK and CDR2 as SYGVNS. V shed 2 bases and J shed 0 bases, with 10 bases lying between them. The CDR3 loop reads CASSEPWTANTGELFF. In DNA, the CDR3 is TGTGCCAGCAGTGAACCCTGGACAGCGAACACCGGGGAGCTGTTTTTT.